The 12 T cell receptor beta chains listed next were all sequenced from one sample in a study of OX40 agonist ivuxolimab in advanced cancers. Profiled with immunoSEQ multiplex PCR; TCRdb holds only in-frame clones, not every one. The table shows more than 9,000 clones, with 75% to 85% occurring only once. The material was CD4+ or CD8+ T cells sorted from blood, obtained in a trial of the OX40 agonist ivuxolimab. These receptor sequences come from an adult with an advanced solid tumor such as melanoma, head and neck, liver or kidney cancer.

This clone was picked up a small number of times. The rearrangement uses TRBV27 and TRBJ2-2, with D hard to call. The CDR3 covers 16 residues. Germline CDR1 is MNHEY and CDR2 is SMNVEV (reference sequence). The V end lost 1 base, the J end lost 5 bases, and 14 bases lay between the germline ends. CDR3 loop: CASSLLGTESTGELFF. CDR3 sequence (DNA): TGTGCCAGCAGTTTATTGGGCACAGAATCTACCGGGGAGCTGTTTTTT.

The V and J genes are TRBV9 and TRBJ2-1; D remains unclear. The CDR3 is 14 amino acids. V was shortened by 0 bases and J by 7 bases, with 11 bases between the two germline ends. Germline V gives CDR1 SGDLS, CDR2 YYNGEE. CDR3 sequence (DNA): TGTGCCAGCAGCGTAGGACGATTGGGAAATGAGCAGTTCTTC. Translating gives CASSVGRLGNEQFF.

The gene calls are TRBV6-5 and TRBJ1-2; TRBD1 might be the D (5 bases). CDR1 MNHEY and CDR2 SVGAGI come from the germline V gene. The length of the CDR3 is 14 residues. V was trimmed by 1 base and J by 4 bases, leaving 10 bases between them. The CDR3 is CASSYFSGLYGYTF. The CDR3, as DNA: TGTGCCAGCAGTTACTTTTCGGGGCTCTATGGCTACACCTTC.

The rearrangement uses TRBV28 and TRBJ2-1, with unresolved D. This CDR3 is built from 14 residues. Germline V gene sequence: CDR1 MDHEN, CDR2 SYDVKM. V was clipped by 7 bases and J by 6 bases, with 16 bases between them. The DNA for the CDR3 is TGTGCCAGCACCTCCTCCCTAGTAGGCAATGAGCAGTTCTTC. It encodes CASTSSLVGNEQFF.

The sample holds one count of this clone. The chain has TRBV28 and TRBJ2-7; the D call may be TRBD1 or TRBD2 (5 bases each). Trimming pared 5 bases from V and 4 bases from J, leaving 21 bases between. The CDR3 is 16 amino acids. Germline V CDR1 and CDR2: MDHEN, SYDVKM. The CDR3 is CASSPPLRGGSYEQYF. The CDR3 nucleotides read TGTGCCAGCAGTCCACCCCTGAGGGGCGGATCATACGAGCAGTACTTC.

V usage is TRBV2 and J usage is TRBJ2-7, with D possibly matching TRBD2 (5 bases). In germline, CDR1 is SNHLY, CDR2 FYNNEI. The CDR3 extends over 12 amino acids. The CDR3 sequence: CVSGGRWGEQYF. For the CDR3, the DNA is TGTGTTTCGGGCGGGCGTTGGGGCGAGCAGTACTTC.

The chain uses TRBV6-5 and TRBJ1-2; no clear D. Germline values: CDR1 MNHEY, CDR2 SVGAGI. This CDR3 has 10 amino acids. Trimming removed 8 bases at V and 7 bases at J, with 8 bases between. CDR3 bases: TGTGCCAGCTACGGTGTTGGCTACACCTTC. This gives the protein CASYGVGYTF.

This chain joins TRBV10-3 and TRBJ2-2; 8 bases are a match to TRBD2. Germline CDR1 ENHRY, CDR2 SYGVKD. Trimming took 5 bases from V and 2 from J; bases not matched to a gene: 7. The CDR3 consists of 16 residues. The CDR3 coding sequence is TGTGCCATCAGTTTACTAGCGGACGGAAACACCGGGGAGCTGTTTTTT. Protein sequence: CAISLLADGNTGELFF.

This rearrangement joins TRBV13 to TRBJ1-1, with 12 positions matching TRBD1. V was pared by 8 bases and J by 2 bases, with 6 bases of the junction left unmatched. CDR3 size: 15 residues. CDR1 is PRHDT and CDR2 is FYEKMQ in the germline V gene (reference sequence). The CDR3 coding sequence is TGTGCCAGCCGGGACAGGGGGCGAATCAACACTGAAGCTTTCTTT. It is translated as CASRDRGRINTEAFF. The complete variable domain, with remaining parts taken from reference TRBV13 and TRBJ1-1, reads AAGVIQSPRHLIKEKRETATLKCYPIPRHDTVYWYQQGPGQDPQFLISFYEKMQSDKGSIPDRFSAQQFSDYHSELNMSSLELGDSALYFCASRDRGRINTEAFFGQGTRLTVV.

The chain recombines TRBV11-2 with TRBJ1-6; D gene unclear. V was cut by 1 base and J by 7 bases, with 14 bases left in between. There are 16 residues in the CDR3. From germline, CDR1 is SGHAT and CDR2 FQNNGV. The CDR3 spells CASSLGKARRNSPLHF. Here the CDR3 DNA reads TGTGCCAGCAGCTTAGGGAAGGCTAGACGGAATTCACCCCTCCACTTT. Together with reference TRBV11-2 and TRBJ1-6, the CDR3 gives the full variable domain: EAGVAQSPRYKIIEKRQSVAFWCNPISGHATLYWYQQILGQGPKLLIQFQNNGVVDDSQLPKDRFSAERLKGVDSTLKIQPAKLEDSAVYLCASSLGKARRNSPLHFGNGTRLTVT.

The chain has TRBV27 and TRBJ2-7; TRBD1 might be the D (6 bases). Germline CDR1 is MNHEY and CDR2 is SMNVEV (reference sequence). The CDR3 loop spans 16 amino acids. V was pared by 2 bases and J by 7 bases, with 21 bases between. The CDR3 here is CASSLRRTEDFEEQYF. In DNA form, the CDR3 reads TGTGCCAGCAGTTTACGGCGGACAGAGGACTTCGAGGAGCAGTACTTC.

The chain combines TRBV27 with TRBJ1-6, with 7 bases matching TRBD1. The CDR3 runs 14 residues. Germline trimming cut 5 bases from V and 7 bases from J; bases unmatched to any gene: 5. From germline, CDR1 is MNHEY and CDR2 SMNVEV (reference sequence). The CDR3: CASSTWTGNSPLHF. CDR3 bases: TGTGCCAGCAGTACCTGGACAGGAAATTCACCCCTCCACTTT.